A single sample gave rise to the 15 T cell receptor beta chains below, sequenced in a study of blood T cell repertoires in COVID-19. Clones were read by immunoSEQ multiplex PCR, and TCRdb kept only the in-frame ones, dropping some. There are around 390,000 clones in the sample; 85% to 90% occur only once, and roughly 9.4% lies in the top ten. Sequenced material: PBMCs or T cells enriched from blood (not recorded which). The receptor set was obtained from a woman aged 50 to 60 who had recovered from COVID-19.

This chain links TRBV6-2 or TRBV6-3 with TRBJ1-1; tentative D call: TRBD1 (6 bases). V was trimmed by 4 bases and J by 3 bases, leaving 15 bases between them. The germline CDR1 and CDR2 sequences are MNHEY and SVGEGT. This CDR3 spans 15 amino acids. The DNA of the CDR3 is TGTGCCAGCAGTTCAAGTCGGGGGGCGGACACTGAAGCTTTCTTT. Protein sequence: CASSSSRGADTEAFF.

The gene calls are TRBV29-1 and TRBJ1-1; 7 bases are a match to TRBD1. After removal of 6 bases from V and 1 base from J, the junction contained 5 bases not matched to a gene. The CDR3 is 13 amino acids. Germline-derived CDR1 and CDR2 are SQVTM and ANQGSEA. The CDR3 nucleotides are TGCAGCGTCCAGGGGGGACCGAACACTGAAGCTTTCTTT. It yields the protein CSVQGGPNTEAFF. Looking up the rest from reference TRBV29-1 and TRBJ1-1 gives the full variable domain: SAVISQKPSRDICQRGTSLTIQCQVDSQVTMMFWYRQQPGQSLTLIATANQGSEATYESGFVIDKFPISRPNLTFSTLTVSNMSPEDSSIYLCSVQGGPNTEAFFGQGTRLTVV.

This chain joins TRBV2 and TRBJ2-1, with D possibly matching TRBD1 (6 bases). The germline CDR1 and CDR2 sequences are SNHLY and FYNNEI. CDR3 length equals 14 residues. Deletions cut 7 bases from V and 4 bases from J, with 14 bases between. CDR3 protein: CASNIQGTYNEQFF. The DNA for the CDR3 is TGTGCCAGCAACATACAGGGTACATACAATGAGCAGTTCTTC. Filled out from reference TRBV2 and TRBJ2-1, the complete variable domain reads EPEVTQTPSHQVTQMGQEVILRCVPISNHLYFYWYRQILGQKVEFLVSFYNNEISEKSEIFDDQFSVERPDGSNFTLKIRSTKLEDSAMYFCASNIQGTYNEQFFGPGTRLTVL.

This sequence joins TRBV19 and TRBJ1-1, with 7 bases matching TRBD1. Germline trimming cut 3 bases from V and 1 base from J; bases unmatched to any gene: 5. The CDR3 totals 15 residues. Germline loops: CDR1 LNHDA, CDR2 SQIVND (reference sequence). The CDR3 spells CASSIFGTANTEAFF. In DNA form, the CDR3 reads TGTGCCAGTAGTATCTTCGGGACAGCGAACACTGAAGCTTTCTTT.

This CDR3 reads CASSEEGVSGNTIYF. The CDR3 region has the DNA TGTGCCAGCAGTGAAGAGGGGGTTTCTGGAAACACCATATATTTT. V gene TRBV2 combines with J gene TRBJ1-3; a weak D match, TRBD1 (6 bases). Trimming stripped 1 base from V and 1 base from J, with 8 bases between. Germline V lookup: CDR1 SNHLY, CDR2 FYNNEI. The CDR3 runs 15 residues. Full variable domain (missing parts from reference TRBV2 and TRBJ1-3): EPEVTQTPSHQVTQMGQEVILRCVPISNHLYFYWYRQILGQKVEFLVSFYNNEISEKSEIFDDQFSVERPDGSNFTLKIRSTKLEDSAMYFCASSEEGVSGNTIYFGEGSWLTVV.

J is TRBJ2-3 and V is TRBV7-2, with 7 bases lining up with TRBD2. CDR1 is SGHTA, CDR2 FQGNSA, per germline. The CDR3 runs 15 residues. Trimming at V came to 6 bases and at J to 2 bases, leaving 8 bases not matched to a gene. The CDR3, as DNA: TGTGCCAGCAGGGGGGGGGAGTTCCTCACAGATACGCAGTATTTT. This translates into CASRGGEFLTDTQYF.

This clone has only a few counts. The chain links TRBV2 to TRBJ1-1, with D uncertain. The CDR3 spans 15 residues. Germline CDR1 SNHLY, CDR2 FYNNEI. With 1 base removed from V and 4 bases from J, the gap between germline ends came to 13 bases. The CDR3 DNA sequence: TGTGCCAGCAGTGAAGTCAGCGACCCCCGCACTGAAGCTTTCTTT. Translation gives CASSEVSDPRTEAFF.

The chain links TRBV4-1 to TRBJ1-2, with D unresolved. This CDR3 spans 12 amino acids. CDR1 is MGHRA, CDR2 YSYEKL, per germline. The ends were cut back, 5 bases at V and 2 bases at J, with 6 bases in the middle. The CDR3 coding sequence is TGCGCCAGCAGCGCGATAAACTATGGCTACACCTTC. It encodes CASSAINYGYTF.

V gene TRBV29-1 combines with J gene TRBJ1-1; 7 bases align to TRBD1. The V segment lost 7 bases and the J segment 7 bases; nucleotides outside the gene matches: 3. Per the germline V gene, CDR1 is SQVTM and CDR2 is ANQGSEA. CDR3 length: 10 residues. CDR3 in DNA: TGCAGCGCGGGGACAGATGAAGCTTTCTTT. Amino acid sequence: CSAGTDEAFF.

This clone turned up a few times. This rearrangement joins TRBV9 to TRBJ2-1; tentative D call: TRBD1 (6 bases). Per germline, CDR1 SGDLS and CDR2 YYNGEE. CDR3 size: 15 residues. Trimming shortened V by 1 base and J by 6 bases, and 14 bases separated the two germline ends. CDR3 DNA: TGTGCCAGCAGCGTATTCCTGGGGGCCACCAATGAGCAGTTCTTC. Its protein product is CASSVFLGATNEQFF.

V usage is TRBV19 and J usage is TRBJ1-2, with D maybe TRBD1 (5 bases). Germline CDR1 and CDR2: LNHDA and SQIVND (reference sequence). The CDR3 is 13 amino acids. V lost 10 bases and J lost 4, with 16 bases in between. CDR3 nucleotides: TGTGCCACCGTGGGGGGGAAGACCTATGGCTACACCTTC. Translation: CATVGGKTYGYTF.

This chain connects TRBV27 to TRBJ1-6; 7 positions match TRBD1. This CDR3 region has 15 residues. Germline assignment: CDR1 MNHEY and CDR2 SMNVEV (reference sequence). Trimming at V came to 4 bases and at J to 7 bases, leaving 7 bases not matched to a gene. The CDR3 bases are TGTGCCAGCAGTTCCTCACGACAGGGAAATTCACCCCTCCACTTT. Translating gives CASSSSRQGNSPLHF.

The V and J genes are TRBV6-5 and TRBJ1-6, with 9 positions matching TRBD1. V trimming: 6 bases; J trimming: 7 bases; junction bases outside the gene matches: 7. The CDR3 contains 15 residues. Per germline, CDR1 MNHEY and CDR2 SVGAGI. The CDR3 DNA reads TGTGCCAGCAGGAAGGGGGACAGGGAGAATTCACCCCTCCACTTT. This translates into CASRKGDRENSPLHF.

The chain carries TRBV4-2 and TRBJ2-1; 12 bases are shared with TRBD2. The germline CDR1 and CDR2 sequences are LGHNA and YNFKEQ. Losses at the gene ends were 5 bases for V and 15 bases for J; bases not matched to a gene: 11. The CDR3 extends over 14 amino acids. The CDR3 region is CASSYSSGGAIAFF. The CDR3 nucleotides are TGTGCCAGCAGCTACTCTAGCGGGGGGGCCATTGCGTTCTTC.

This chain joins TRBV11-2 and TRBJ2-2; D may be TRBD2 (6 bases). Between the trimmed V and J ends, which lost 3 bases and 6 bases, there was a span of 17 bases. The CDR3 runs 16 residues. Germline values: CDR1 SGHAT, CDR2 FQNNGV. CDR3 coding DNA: TGTGCCAGCAGCTTCGGGGGACCTCTGGGCGCCGGGGAGCTGTTTTTT. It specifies CASSFGGPLGAGELFF. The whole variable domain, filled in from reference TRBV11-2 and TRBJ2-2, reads EAGVAQSPRYKIIEKRQSVAFWCNPISGHATLYWYQQILGQGPKLLIQFQNNGVVDDSQLPKDRFSAERLKGVDSTLKIQPAKLEDSAVYLCASSFGGPLGAGELFFGEGSRLTVL.